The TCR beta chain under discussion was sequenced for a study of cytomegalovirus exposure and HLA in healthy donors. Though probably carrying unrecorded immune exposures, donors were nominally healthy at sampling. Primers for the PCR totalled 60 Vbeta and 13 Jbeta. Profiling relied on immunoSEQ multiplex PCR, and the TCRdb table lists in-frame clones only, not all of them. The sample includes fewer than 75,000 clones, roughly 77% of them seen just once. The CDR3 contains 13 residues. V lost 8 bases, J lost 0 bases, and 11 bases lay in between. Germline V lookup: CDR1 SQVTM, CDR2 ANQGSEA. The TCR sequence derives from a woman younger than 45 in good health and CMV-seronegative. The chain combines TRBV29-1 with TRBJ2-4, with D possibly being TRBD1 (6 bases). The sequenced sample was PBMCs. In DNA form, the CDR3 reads TGCAGCTTTTTAGGGGGAGCCAAAAACATTCAGTACTTC. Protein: CSFLGGAKNIQYF.